Listed here is a single TCR beta chain. This clone showed up just a few times. No cognate antigen has been identified for it. Per-base qualities were not stored, and no clone one base away is much larger. Each donor gave one peripheral blood draw, averaging approximately 120 mL, which was collected into heparinised tubes. A BD FACSAria II was used to sort naive, central memory, regulatory and stem cell-like memory CD4+ T cells with a panel that included CD45RO, CCR7, CD25, CD127, CD95 and CD27. Every sorted population had a purity above 98%. Right away, PBMCs were isolated by Lymphoprep density gradient centrifugation and were stained directly, with no culture step. So that batch effects would be minimized, each experiment stained and sorted samples in pairs, pairing one healthy donor with one patient. This specimen comes from a study of beta chain features in type 1 diabetes (dated 2018 in TCRdb). Describing the broader study: No differences in mean age, gender distribution, total cell number or subset yield were found between patients and healthy donors. A total of approximately 100,000,000 sorted cells were examined across all samples, and the number of cells per subset was strongly correlated with RNA yield. The study compared the TCRB repertoires of sorted circulating CD4+ T cell subsets in recently diagnosed type 1 diabetes patients with those in matched healthy donors. Whereas all 30 or so donors provided naive and central memory subsets, regulatory and stem cell-like memory subsets were isolated from just 8 patients and about eight healthy donors. What the research found in general, with its limitations: In all four CD4+ subsets, TCRB CDR3 length was moderately but significantly shorter in type 1 diabetes patients. HLA sub-analyses involved small numbers of individuals, so any influence of HLA type on TCRB rearrangement remained unresolved. At VDJ recombination sites, type 1 diabetes patients had fewer insertions and more deleted nucleotides, which implies abnormalities in thymic rearrangement. Shorter templates might be favored by PCR, yet because patient and control samples were amplified and corrected together, any such skew would affect both groups equally. Because cDNA was sequenced instead of genomic DNA, highly expressing activated cells could be over-represented, though the groups showed no difference in activation or CD3 levels. The naive, central memory and regulatory TCRB repertoires appeared to resemble one another more closely among patients than among healthy donors.

Deletion took 6 bases off V and 4 bases off J, with a span of 15 bases between the germline ends. The germline V gene (reference sequence) specifies LNHDA as CDR1 and SQIVND as CDR2. Measured from the cysteine to the phenylalanine, the CDR3 is 15 residues long. The DNA shown is the 45-base CDR3, in frame from base 1. The entire amount of isolated RNA was reverse transcribed using the High Capacity cDNA Reverse Transcription Kit, so the sequenced TCRB transcripts were expressed ones. Deep immunoSEQ sequencing was applied to naive, central memory and regulatory T cell samples, giving an average of roughly 3.3 million total reads per sample. Sorted cells were lysed in RLT buffer and RNA was extracted with DNase-treated RNeasy Micro or Mini kits, depending on cell number. Each cell subset was processed separately to prevent cross-contamination, with patient and healthy donor samples processed together. Using the immunoSEQ multiplex PCR, TCRB sequences were amplified from cDNA into 87-bp fragments spanning the CDR3 region. Sequencing of the amplicons was performed on the Illumina HiSeq platform. Under the source paper's analysis protocol: PCR bias was computationally corrected using synthetic template baselines, reads within Hamming distance 2 were collapsed, and singletons that could not be merged were discarded. Reads were aligned to IMGT to assign V, D and J genes, CDR3 length, and insertions or deletions at six rearrangement sites. Within each subset, clonotype counts were normalized to the number of sorted cells before true diversity and Gini coefficients were calculated with the tcR R package. The overlap coefficient, calculated on TCRB nucleotide sequences, was used to measure repertoire sharing. Out-of-frame TCRB sequences from naive cells were analyzed to stand in for the pre-selection repertoire. In its TCRdb copy, this immuneACCESS table keeps in-frame sequences only and misses some clones. Where compared with another copy, unresolved V genes explain less than half of these, and the others have no known cause. For V, J and clone size, that table is used; D and trimming come from the DNA. This sample is represented by around 300,000 clones; approximately 11% of them were singletons. The ten largest clones capture roughly 0.016% of the sample.

The sample comprised naive CD4+ T cells from blood. The cell subset or site label, read with the paper, signifies: true naive CD4+ T cells. This TCR was recovered from a woman in her 30s in good health. The V and J genes are TRBV19 and TRBJ2-2; perhaps TRBD2 is the D gene, with 6 bases matching. The DNA sequence follows: TGTGCCAGTAGCTCGGAGGGCCGCGGCACCGGGGAGCTGTTTTTT. This codes for CASSSEGRGTGELFF.